The 28 T cell receptor beta chains listed next were all sequenced from one sample in a study of blood T cell repertoires in COVID-19. Sequenced by immunoSEQ multiplex PCR; TCRdb stores in-frame clones only, minus some. The sample includes approximately 140,000 clones, 80% to 90% of them seen just once. The source material was PBMCs or T cells enriched from blood (not recorded which). Receptor source: a woman aged 50 to 65 who had recovered from COVID-19.

The CDR3, as DNA: TGTGCCAGCAGCTCCCAGGAGACAGGGTCCTACGAGCAGTACTTC. Its protein product is CASSSQETGSYEQYF. The chain joins TRBV5-5 to TRBJ2-7, with 7 bases that match TRBD1. There are 15 residues in the CDR3. Germline values: CDR1 SGHKS, CDR2 YYEKEE (reference sequence). Unmatched junction bases numbered 7, after V lost 3 bases and J lost 1 base.

The chain has TRBV11-2 and TRBJ1-6, with TRBD1 matching over 7 bases. Germline assignment: CDR1 SGHAT and CDR2 FQNNGV. With V trimmed by 4 bases and J by 8 bases, 5 bases remained unmatched. The length of the CDR3 is 14 residues. CDR3 region: CASSSGQWDSPLHF. The CDR3 DNA is TGTGCCAGCAGCTCGGGACAGTGGGATTCACCCCTCCACTTT.

The table lists this clone with a count of one. V and J are TRBV6-1 and TRBJ2-1; TRBD2 agrees at 12 bases. The CDR3 is 20 amino acids. Germline CDR1 MNHNS, CDR2 SASEGT. J was trimmed by 0 bases and V by 3 bases; bases with no gene match: 12. The CDR3 loop is CASSERTSGGSVSSYNEQFF. The CDR3 DNA follows: TGTGCCAGCAGTGAGAGAACTAGCGGGGGGTCCGTGAGCTCCTACAATGAGCAGTTCTTC.

The DNA for the CDR3 is TGTGCCAGCAGCGAGGACAGGGCCCGGGGTTCACCCCTCCACTTT. Its translation: CASSEDRARGSPLHF. The chain recombines TRBV11-1 with TRBJ1-6; 8 bases are a match to TRBD1. V trimming: 5 bases; J trimming: 9 bases; junction bases outside the gene matches: 9. The CDR3 spans 15 residues. Germline-derived CDR1 and CDR2 are SGHAT and FQDESV (reference sequence).

This chain uses TRBV7-2 with TRBJ2-7; possibly TRBD2 for D (6 bases). The germline V and J ends were trimmed by 0 bases and 4 bases, with 13 bases remaining between them. The CDR3 has 15 residues. Germline lookup yields CDR1 SGHTA and CDR2 FQGNSA. CDR3 nucleotide sequence: TGTGCCAGCAGCTTAGCGATGGGTGGGGGGTACGAGCAGTACTTC. Translated: CASSLAMGGGYEQYF.

This clone has just a few counts. The chain uses TRBV9 and TRBJ1-2; no firm D call. The V gene's germline CDR1 is SGDLS and CDR2 YYNGEE. CDR3 length: 17 residues. The V and J ends lost 0 bases and 1 base respectively, with 16 bases between them. The CDR3 DNA is TGTGCCAGCAGCGTAGGTAGCGGGAGCTACCATAACTATGGCTACACCTTC. It codes for CASSVGSGSYHNYGYTF.

This chain uses TRBV25-1 with TRBJ1-1; the D gene is possibly TRBD1 (5 bases). Looked up from germline, CDR1 is MGHDK and CDR2 is SYGVNS. The CDR3 consists of 14 residues. Deletions cut 0 bases from V and 6 bases from J, with 11 bases between. CDR3 DNA sequence: TGTGCCAGCAGTGAATATTTAACGGGGGCTGAAGCTTTCTTT. It yields the protein CASSEYLTGAEAFF.

This chain joins TRBV5-5 and TRBJ1-4, with D hard to call. Trimming cost V 8 bases and J 1 base, with 12 bases left between them. Germline CDR1 SGHKS, CDR2 YYEKEE (reference sequence). The CDR3 covers 14 residues. The CDR3 DNA sequence: TGTGCCAGGCAGAAGTTTGTAACTAATGAAAAACTGTTTTTT. As protein: CARQKFVTNEKLFF. Together with reference TRBV5-5 and TRBJ1-4, the CDR3 gives the full variable domain: DAGVTQSPTHLIKTRGQQVTLRCSPISGHKSVSWYQQVLGQGPQFIFQYYEKEERGRGNFPDRFSARQFPNYSSELNVNALLLGDSALYLCARQKFVTNEKLFFGSGTQLSVL.

The rearrangement links TRBV5-8 to TRBJ1-2; TRBD1 matches 9 bases. The V gene end was trimmed by 3 bases and the J gene end by 5 bases; junction bases not matched to a gene: 8. The germline V gene has CDR1 SGHTS and CDR2 YDEGEE. The CDR3 runs 15 residues. Written as DNA, the CDR3 is TGTGCCAGCAGCTCCACAGGGGGCAGTAATTATGGCTACACCTTC. Translated: CASSSTGGSNYGYTF.

The chain carries TRBV7-3 and TRBJ2-2; 8 positions agree with TRBD1. Germline loops: CDR1 SGHTA, CDR2 FQGTGA. V shed 6 bases and J 3 bases; nucleotides not matched to a gene: 6. This CDR3 contains 15 residues. DNA for the CDR3: TGTGCCAGCAGGTCCGGGACAGGATACACCGGGGAGCTGTTTTTT. As protein: CASRSGTGYTGELFF.

The J gene is TRBJ1-1, the V gene TRBV7-9; a possible D gene is TRBD1 (6 bases). Trimming removed 4 bases from V and 0 bases from J, with 9 bases in between. The length of the CDR3 is 14 residues. The germline CDR1 and CDR2 sequences are SEHNR and FQNEAQ (reference sequence). The CDR3 region is CASSSQGLNTEAFF. CDR3 DNA sequence: TGTGCCAGCAGCTCGCAGGGGCTGAACACTGAAGCTTTCTTT.

The chain combines TRBV19 with TRBJ1-4, with a possible D match to TRBD1 (6 bases). This CDR3 is built from 17 residues. The V end lost 6 bases, the J end lost 0 bases, and 17 bases lay between the germline ends. Germline-derived CDR1 and CDR2 are LNHDA and SQIVND (reference sequence). CDR3 in amino acids: CASSAFGRGSTNEKLFF. As DNA, the CDR3 is TGTGCCAGTAGCGCTTTTGGCAGGGGATCAACTAATGAAAAACTGTTTTTT.

The J gene is TRBJ2-3, the V gene TRBV3-1 (or the pseudogene TRBV3-2); a weak D match, TRBD1 (5 bases). Trimming took off 0 bases at V and 6 bases at J, with 13 bases between the two ends. The germline CDR1 and CDR2 sequences are LGHDT and YNNKEL (reference sequence). This CDR3 comprises 15 residues. The CDR3 DNA follows: TGTGCCAGCAGCCAAGATGATACAGGTGTGGATACGCAGTATTTT. As protein: CASSQDDTGVDTQYF.

In its sample, this clone was seen once. The chain employs TRBV7-9 and TRBJ2-3; tentatively, D is TRBD1 (6 bases). This CDR3 region has 17 residues. Trimming removed 5 bases from V and 0 bases from J, with 18 bases in between. Germline V gene data show CDR1 as SEHNR and CDR2 as FQNEAQ (reference sequence). The CDR3 region has the DNA TGTGCCAGCAGCACCCAAAGACAGGCTGCTAGCACAGATACGCAGTATTTT. Its translation: CASSTQRQAASTDTQYF.

The rearrangement links TRBV29-1 to TRBJ1-2, with 7 bases that match TRBD1. The CDR3 runs 12 residues. Trimming removed 7 bases from V and 4 bases from J; junction bases left unmatched: 6. CDR1 SQVTM and CDR2 ANQGSEA come from the germline V gene. The CDR3 here is CSADRSFYGYTF. CDR3 nucleotide sequence: TGCAGCGCGGACAGGAGTTTCTATGGCTACACCTTC.

The gene calls are TRBV5-1 and TRBJ2-5; 7 nucleotides match TRBD2. V was pared by 4 bases and J by 2 bases, with 8 bases of the junction left unmatched. The CDR3 has 15 amino acids. CDR1 is SGHRS, CDR2 YFSETQ, per germline. As DNA, the CDR3 is TGCGCCAGCAGCCCGGGGGGAGAGGGTCAAGAGACCCAGTACTTC. This encodes CASSPGGEGQETQYF. Full variable domain (rest looked up from reference TRBV5-1 and TRBJ2-5): KAGVTQTPRYLIKTRGQQVTLSCSPISGHRSVSWYQQTPGQGLQFLFEYFSETQRNKGNFPGRFSGRQFSNSRSEMNVSTLELGDSALYLCASSPGGEGQETQYFGPGTRLLVL.

This chain connects TRBV2 to TRBJ1-5, with D possibly TRBD1 on 5 matching bases. This CDR3 is 15 amino acids long. CDR1 and CDR2 (germline): SNHLY, FYNNEI. The V and J ends lost 7 bases and 0 bases respectively, with 13 bases between them. The chain's CDR3 is CASTLVGHSNQPQHF. DNA for the CDR3: TGTGCCAGCACCCTCGTGGGGCATAGCAATCAGCCCCAGCATTTT.

V and J are TRBV7-9 and TRBJ1-2, with D hard to call. CDR1 is SEHNR and CDR2 is FQNEAQ in the germline V gene (reference sequence). The CDR3 runs to 16 residues. Between the trimmed V and J ends, which lost 2 bases and 3 bases, there was a span of 16 bases. The CDR3 here is CASSLSRGPRDYGYTF. For the CDR3, the DNA is TGTGCCAGCAGCTTATCGCGCGGGCCCCGAGACTATGGCTACACCTTC. The full variable domain, rest sourced from reference TRBV7-9 and TRBJ1-2, is DTGVSQNPRHKITKRGQNVTFRCDPISEHNRLYWYRQTLGQGPEFLTYFQNEAQLEKSRLLSDRFSAERPKGSFSTLEIQRTEQGDSAMYLCASSLSRGPRDYGYTFGSGTRLTVV.

The chain carries TRBV3-1 (or the pseudogene TRBV3-2) and TRBJ2-7; a possible D gene is TRBD1 (6 bases). The CDR3 spans 15 residues. Trimming removed 3 bases at V and 1 base at J, with 13 bases between. Germline values: CDR1 LGHDT, CDR2 YNNKEL (reference sequence). The CDR3 coding sequence is TGTGCCAGCAGCCACCGTACAGGGTGGTCCTACGAGCAGTACTTC. This translates into CASSHRTGWSYEQYF.

The chain carries TRBV27 and TRBJ2-1, with 12 bases lining up with TRBD2. The V and J ends lost 4 bases and 5 bases, in that order; junction bases with no gene match: 6. The CDR3 extends over 16 amino acids. CDR1 and CDR2 (germline): MNHEY, SMNVEV (reference sequence). CDR3 sequence (DNA): TGTGCCAGCAGTTCCATACTAGCGGGGGGTCACAATGAGCAGTTCTTC. Protein sequence: CASSSILAGGHNEQFF.

The V and J genes are TRBV2 and TRBJ2-5; 9 bases line up with TRBD2. Germline V gives CDR1 SNHLY, CDR2 FYNNEI. This CDR3 is built from 15 residues. The ends lost 5 bases at V and 4 bases at J; junction bases unmatched: 8. This CDR3 is CASSLSGGSGETQYF. The CDR3 DNA follows: TGTGCCAGCAGTTTGAGCGGGGGGTCCGGAGAGACCCAGTACTTC.

V usage is TRBV3-1 (or the pseudogene TRBV3-2) and J usage is TRBJ2-7, with D possibly matching TRBD2 (6 bases). The V end lost 3 bases, the J end lost 3 bases, and 12 bases lay between the germline ends. The germline V gene has CDR1 LGHDT and CDR2 YNNKEL (reference sequence). The CDR3 contains 14 residues. The CDR3 region is CASSQEGISYEQYF. The CDR3 bases are TGTGCCAGCAGCCAGGAGGGCATAAGCTACGAGCAGTACTTC.

This chain joins TRBV7-9 and TRBJ1-2, with no clear D. Germline CDR1 reads SEHNR; CDR2 reads FQNEAQ (reference sequence). Between the trimmed V and J ends, which lost 1 base and 5 bases, there was a span of 11 bases. This CDR3 is built from 14 residues. The CDR3 is CASSLGEKSYGYTF. The CDR3 bases are TGTGCCAGCAGCTTAGGAGAGAAATCATATGGCTACACCTTC.

The CDR3 loop reads CASTVEFNSGNTIYF. The CDR3 nucleotides are TGTGCCAGCACGGTGGAGTTCAACTCTGGAAACACCATATATTTT. The chain links TRBV6-5 to TRBJ1-3; D not resolved. V lost 7 bases and J lost 0, with 13 bases in between. In germline, CDR1 is MNHEY, CDR2 SVGAGI. This CDR3 has 15 amino acids.

The chain uses TRBV9 and TRBJ2-1, with 8 bases identical to TRBD2. The CDR3 has 15 amino acids. V was pared by 0 bases and J by 9 bases, with 8 bases of the junction left unmatched. Germline V gives CDR1 SGDLS, CDR2 YYNGEE. In nucleotides, the CDR3 is TGTGCCAGCAGCGTAGCCTTGCGGGGGGCTGGTGAGCAGTTCTTC. It is translated as CASSVALRGAGEQFF.

The J gene is TRBJ1-1, the V gene TRBV5-4, with D perhaps TRBD1 (6 bases). V was trimmed by 3 bases and J by 4 bases, leaving 19 bases between them. Germline lookup yields CDR1 SGHNT and CDR2 YYREEE (reference sequence). CDR3 length: 16 amino acids. CDR3 bases: TGTGCCAGCAGCTCCCGCGGGGGGGCGGTGAGCACTGAAGCTTTCTTT. This translates into CASSSRGGAVSTEAFF.

The chain combines TRBV10-3 with TRBJ1-6, with 9 bases fitting TRBD1. The CDR3 sequence is 15 residues long. V gave up 0 bases and J gave up 7 bases; unmatched junction bases: 1. Germline V CDR1 and CDR2: ENHRY, SYGVKD. The CDR3 here is CAISESGTGNSPLHF. The CDR3 bases are TGTGCCATCAGTGAGTCAGGGACAGGGAATTCACCCCTCCACTTT.

The gene calls are TRBV19 and TRBJ2-7; 7 bases agree with TRBD1. Germline values: CDR1 LNHDA, CDR2 SQIVND (reference sequence). The CDR3 consists of 13 residues. Trimming removed 4 bases from V and 4 bases from J; junction bases left unmatched: 4. CDR3 in amino acids: CASSRQQGYEQYF. Here the CDR3 DNA reads TGTGCCAGTAGTAGGCAACAGGGGTACGAGCAGTACTTC.